This T cell receptor (beta chain) was identified in a study of T cell responses to AZD1222 COVID-19 vaccine. Findings and caveats of the study: Possibly, clonal diversity was underestimated; donors were largely white British and included more females. Just five to seven AZD1222 recipients tested seropositive at baseline. Researchers report vaccine-associated CD4 TCRs spanning spike, with dominance at 160-218 and 743-854. Rises in breadth and depth of Spike-specific TCRs came after two AZD1222 doses.

Details on this clone: The antigen is not known.

Produced via immunoSEQ multiplex PCR; TCRdb's table is partial and in-frame only. The sample has roughly 70,000 clones, about 85% seen once. With 1 base removed from V and 8 bases from J, the gap between germline ends came to 17 bases. Germline CDR1 reads SQVTM; CDR2 reads ANQGSEA. The CDR3 length is 14 residues. The clonotype comes from an adult in good health. The genes are TRBV29-1 and TRBJ1-2; D not resolved. The sequenced sample was peripheral blood, obtained on day 0 of AZD1222 vaccination. The CDR3 is CSVEGSRRAGGYTF. CDR3 DNA sequence: TGCAGCGTTGAAGGGTCCCGTAGGGCCGGCGGCTACACCTTC.